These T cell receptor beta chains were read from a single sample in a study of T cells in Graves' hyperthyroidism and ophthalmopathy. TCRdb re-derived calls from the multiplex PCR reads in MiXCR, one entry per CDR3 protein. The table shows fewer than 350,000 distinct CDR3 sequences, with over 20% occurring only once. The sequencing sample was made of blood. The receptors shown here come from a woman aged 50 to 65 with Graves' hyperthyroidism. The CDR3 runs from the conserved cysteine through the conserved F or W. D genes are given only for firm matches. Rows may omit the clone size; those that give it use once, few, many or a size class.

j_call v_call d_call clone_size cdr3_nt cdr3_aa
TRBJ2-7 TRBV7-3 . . TGTGCCAGCAGCTCTTCGGCCATCGGGGAGCAGTACTTC CASSSSAIGEQYF
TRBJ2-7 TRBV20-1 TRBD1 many TGCAGTGCTAGACCAACCGCATGGACAGGGGGCAACTACGAGCAGTACTTC CSARPTAWTGGNYEQYF
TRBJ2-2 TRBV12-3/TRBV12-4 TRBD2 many TGTGCCAGCAGACTAGGATGGGGACTAGCGGGGGGGCTGAACACCGGGGAGCTGTTTTTT CASRLGWGLAGGLNTGELFF
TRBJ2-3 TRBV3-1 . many TGTGCCAGCAGCCAATTTGGCGGGAATACGCAGTATTTT CASSQFGGNTQYF
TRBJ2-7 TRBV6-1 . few TGTGCCAGCAGTTTGGAGTACTCCTACGAGCAGTACTTC CASSLEYSYEQYF
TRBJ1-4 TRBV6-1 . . TGTGCCAGCAACGGACTCACTAATGAAAAACTGTTTTTT CASNGLTNEKLFF
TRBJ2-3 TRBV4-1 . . TGCGCCAGCAGCCGCCGAGTGGGGGGTCACCCAGATACGCAGTATTTT CASSRRVGGHPDTQYF
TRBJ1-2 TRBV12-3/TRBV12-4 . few TGTGCCAGCAGTTGGGGGCCCATTCTGAACTATGGCTACACCTTC CASSWGPILNYGYTF
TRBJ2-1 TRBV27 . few TGTGCCAGCCGGGGGTTAGGTTCCTACAATGAGCAGTTCTTC CASRGLGSYNEQFF
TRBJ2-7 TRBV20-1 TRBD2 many TGCAGTGCTGCCGGGACTAGCGGGAGATACTACGAGCAGTACTTC CSAAGTSGRYYEQYF
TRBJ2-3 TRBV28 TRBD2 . TGTGCCAGCCGTCCTGTGCGGGAGTTGACAGATACGCAGTATTTT CASRPVRELTDTQYF
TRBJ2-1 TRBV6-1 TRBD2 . TGTGCCAGCAGTGAACGACTAGCGGTAGGGTACAATGAGCAGTTCTTC CASSERLAVGYNEQFF
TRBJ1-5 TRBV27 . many TGTGCCAGCAGTTTGACGGGACCCCTCGAGCCCCAGCATTTT CASSLTGPLEPQHF
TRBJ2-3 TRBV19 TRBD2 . TGTGCCAGTACCTTGCCCGCCCTAGCGGACACAGATACGCAGTATTTT CASTLPALADTDTQYF
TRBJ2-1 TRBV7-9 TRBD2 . TGTGCCAGCAGCCTCGGGACTAGCGAATACAATGAGCAGTTCTTC CASSLGTSEYNEQFF
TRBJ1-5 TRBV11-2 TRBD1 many TGTGCCAGCAGTTCTGGAGGGGGCGCGAAGGGTCAGCCCCAGCATTTT CASSSGGGAKGQPQHF
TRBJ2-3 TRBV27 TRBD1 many TGTGCCAGCAGTTGGACAGGGGGAAGTTACACAGATACGCAGTATTTT CASSWTGGSYTDTQYF
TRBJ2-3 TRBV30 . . TGTGCCTGGAGGATGGGTAAAGGCACAGATACGCAGTATTTT CAWRMGKGTDTQYF
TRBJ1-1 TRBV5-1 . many TGCGCCAGCAGCTTGGCTGTGGACATCCGTGGGTCTTCCGCTTTCTTT CASSLAVDIRGSSAFF
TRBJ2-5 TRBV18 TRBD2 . TGTGCCAGCTCACCACTCGCTAGCGGGTCAGAGACCCAGTACTTC CASSPLASGSETQYF
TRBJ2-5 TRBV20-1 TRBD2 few TGCAGTGCTAGCCGCCAGCGGGGACAAGAGACCCAGTACTTC CSASRQRGQETQYF
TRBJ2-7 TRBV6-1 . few TGTGCCACTCGGAGACTCCCCTACGAGCAGTACTTC CATRRLPYEQYF
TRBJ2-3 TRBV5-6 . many TGTGCCAGCAGCTCCGTGGCTGGGGGACCCACAGATACGCAGTATTTT CASSSVAGGPTDTQYF
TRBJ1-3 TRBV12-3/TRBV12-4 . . TGTGCCAGCAGGACCGGACGGTACTCTGGAAACACCATATATTTT CASRTGRYSGNTIYF
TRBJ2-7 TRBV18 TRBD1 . TGTGCCAGCTGCGGACAGGGGTCCGAGCAGTACTTC CASCGQGSEQYF
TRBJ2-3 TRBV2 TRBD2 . TGTGCCAGCAGGCTAGCGGGTATCTTCACAGATACGCAGTATTTT CASRLAGIFTDTQYF
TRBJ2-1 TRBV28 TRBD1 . TGTGCCAGCAGTTTACCCAACAGGGGGGAGCAGTTCTTC CASSLPNRGEQFF
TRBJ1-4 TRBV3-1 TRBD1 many TGTGCCAGCAGCCAAGGACGACAGGGGGCTAACCTAAGTGAAAAACTGTTTTTT CASSQGRQGANLSEKLFF
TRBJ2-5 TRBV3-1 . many TGTGCCAGCAGCCAAGTTCTCGGGATATCGGGCCAAGAGACCCAGTACTTC CASSQVLGISGQETQYF
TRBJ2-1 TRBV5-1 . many TGCGCCAGCAGCCCCACGTTCGGAGAATACAATGAGCAGTTCTTC CASSPTFGEYNEQFF
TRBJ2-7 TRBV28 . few TGTGCCAGCAGTTTAACGGCAATGTCCTACGAGCAGTACTTC CASSLTAMSYEQYF
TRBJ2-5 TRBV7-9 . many TGTGCCAGCAGTTCCCTCCTCGCGGAGCAAGAGACCCAGTACTTC CASSSLLAEQETQYF
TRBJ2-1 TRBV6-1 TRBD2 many TGTGCCAGCAAACCCGTGGGACTAGCATCCAATGAGCAGTTCTTC CASKPVGLASNEQFF
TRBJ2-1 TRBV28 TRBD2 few TGTGCCAGCAGTTTAGCTAGCGGGATTTACAATGAGCAGTTCTTC CASSLASGIYNEQFF
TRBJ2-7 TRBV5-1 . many TGCGCCAGCAGCTTGGCAGGGTTCAACTACGAGCAGTACTTC CASSLAGFNYEQYF
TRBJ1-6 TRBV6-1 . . TGTGCCAGCAGTGCGGACCTAAGGGTTGATAATTCACCCCTCCACTTT CASSADLRVDNSPLHF
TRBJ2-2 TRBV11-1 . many TGTGCCAGCGGTCCAGTTGGTGCGAGCACCGGGGAGCTGTTTTTT CASGPVGASTGELFF
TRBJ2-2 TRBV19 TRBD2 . TGTGCCAGTAGTATAAAAACTAGCGTGACACCGGGAGAGCTGTTTTTT CASSIKTSVTPGELFF
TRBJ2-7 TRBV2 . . TGTGCCATCATGCAGGGCGACGAGCAGTACTTC CAIMQGDEQYF
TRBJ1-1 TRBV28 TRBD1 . TGTGCCAGCAGAGACAGGGGGCCCGTGAACACTGAAGCTTTCTTT CASRDRGPVNTEAFF
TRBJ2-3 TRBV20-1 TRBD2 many TGCAGTGCTTACGGACTAGCGCCGGATACGCAGTATTTT CSAYGLAPDTQYF
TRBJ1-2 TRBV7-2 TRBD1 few TGTGCCAGCAGACGGCCGGGACAGGGAGGCGAAGGGGGGGGCTACACCTTC CASRRPGQGGEGGGYTF
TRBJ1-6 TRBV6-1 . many TGTGCCAGCATTCAAGAAGGGGGACAACATAATTCACCCCTCCACTTT CASIQEGGQHNSPLHF
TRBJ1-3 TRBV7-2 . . TGTGCCAGCAGCTTAACCAGGGAGGGAAACACCATATATTTT CASSLTREGNTIYF
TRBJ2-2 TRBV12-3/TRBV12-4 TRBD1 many TGTGCCAGCAGTTTATACCGGGACAGGGGCACCGGGGAGCTGTTTTTT CASSLYRDRGTGELFF
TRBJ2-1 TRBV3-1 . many TGTGCCAGCAGCCAAGATGTGGTGGGGGCCTACAATGAGCAGTTCTTC CASSQDVVGAYNEQFF
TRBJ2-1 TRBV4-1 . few TGCGCCAGCAGCCAAGGGCCGTCTTACTACAATGAGCAGTTCTTC CASSQGPSYYNEQFF
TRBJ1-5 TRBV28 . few TGTGACAGCAGTTCCCTTAGGCAGCCCCAGCATTTT CDSSSLRQPQHF
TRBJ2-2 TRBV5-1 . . TGCGCCAGCAGCTATGGACACCGAGAACCGAACACCGGGGAGCTGTTTTTT CASSYGHREPNTGELFF
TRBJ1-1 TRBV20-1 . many TGCAGTGCTAGAGATTTAGGCTACACTGAAGCTTTCTTT CSARDLGYTEAFF
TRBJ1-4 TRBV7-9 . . TGTGCCAGCAACCTCTTGGGCAAGGGTGAAAAACTGTTTTTT CASNLLGKGEKLFF
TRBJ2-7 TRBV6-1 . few TGTGCCAGCAGTGTAGGTGTGCAGTACTTC CASSVGVQYF
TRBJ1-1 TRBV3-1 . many TGTGCCAGCAGCCTAGGGGCCAGGACTGAAGCTTTCTTT CASSLGARTEAFF
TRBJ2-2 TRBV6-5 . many TGTGCCAGCAGTTACAGGCGGCGCGACACCGGGGAGCTGTTTTTT CASSYRRRDTGELFF
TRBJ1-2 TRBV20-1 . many TGCAGTGCTAGGGGGTCAGGGTATGGCTACACCTTC CSARGSGYGYTF
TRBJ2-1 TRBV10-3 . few TGTGCCATCAGTGAGCGGGTCCATGAGCAGTTCTTC CAISERVHEQFF
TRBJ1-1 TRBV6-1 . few TGTGCCAGCCATCGGGGAGGGTTGAACACTGAAGCTTTCTTT CASHRGGLNTEAFF